This TCR beta chain was obtained from a study of OX40 agonist ivuxolimab in advanced cancers. Sequenced by immunoSEQ multiplex PCR; TCRdb stores in-frame clones only, minus some. The table has roughly 70,000 clones, about nine tenths seen once. Deletions cut 6 bases from V and 10 bases from J, with 19 bases between. The CDR3 spans 15 residues. CDR1 is MNHEY, CDR2 SMNVEV, per germline (reference sequence). The V call is TRBV27, the J call TRBJ1-6; D possibly corresponds to TRBD1 (6 bases). The receptor comes from an adult with an advanced solid tumor such as melanoma, head and neck, liver or kidney cancer. The source material was CD4+ or CD8+ T cells sorted from blood, sampled in a trial of the OX40 agonist ivuxolimab. The CDR3 sequence is CASRDTGRRHSPLHF. The CDR3 bases are TGTGCCAGCAGAGATACAGGGAGGAGGCACTCACCCCTCCACTTT.